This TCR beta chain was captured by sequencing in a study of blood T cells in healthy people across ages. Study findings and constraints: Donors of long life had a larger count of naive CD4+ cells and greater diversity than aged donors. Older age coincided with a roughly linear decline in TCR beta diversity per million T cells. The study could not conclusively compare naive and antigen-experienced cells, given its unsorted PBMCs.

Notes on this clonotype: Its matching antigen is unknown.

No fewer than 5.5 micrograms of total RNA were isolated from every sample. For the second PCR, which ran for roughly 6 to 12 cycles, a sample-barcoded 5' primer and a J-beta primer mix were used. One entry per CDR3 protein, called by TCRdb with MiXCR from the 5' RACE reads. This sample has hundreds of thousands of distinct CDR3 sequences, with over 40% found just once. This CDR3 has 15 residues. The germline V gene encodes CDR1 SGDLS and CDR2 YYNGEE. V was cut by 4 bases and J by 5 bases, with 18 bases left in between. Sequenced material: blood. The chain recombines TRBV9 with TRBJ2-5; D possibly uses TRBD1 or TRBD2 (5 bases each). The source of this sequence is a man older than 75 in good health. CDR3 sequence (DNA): TGTGCCAGCAGCCCAACAGGTCTGAGGGGTGAGACCCAGTACTTC. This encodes CASSPTGLRGETQYF.